This T cell receptor beta chain emerged from a study of shared clonotypes between healthy human individuals. Turning to the study itself: Donors had three CD4 naive, three CD4 memory, two CD8 naive and one CD8 memory plate apiece.

The naive CD8 population came from CD45RO-negative cells selected for CCR7, without terminally differentiated effector memory CD45RA+ cells. Sequencing was at deep level. Assay: immunoSEQ multiplex PCR; the TCRdb copy retains only in-frame clones and omits some. The sample contains some 2.1 million clones, around 93% of which appear only once. Notes on the study in general: The study found lower generation probabilities in non-shared clonotypes than in those shared by all four donors.

Details on this clone: Its antigen is undetermined.

What was sequenced was naive CD8+ T cells from PBMCs. The sequence came from a man between 18 and 35 years old in good health. Some clones in this sample may be carry-over from other donors' samples.

The chain's CDR3 is CASSPLQGARDIQYF. Written as DNA, the CDR3 is TGTGCCAGCTCACCACTGCAGGGGGCGCGTGACATTCAGTACTTC. This rearrangement joins TRBV18 to TRBJ2-4; TRBD1 matches at 8 bases. Germline loops: CDR1 KGHSH, CDR2 LQKENI. The CDR3 consists of 15 residues. V was pared by 1 base and J by 8 bases, with 7 bases of the junction left unmatched.